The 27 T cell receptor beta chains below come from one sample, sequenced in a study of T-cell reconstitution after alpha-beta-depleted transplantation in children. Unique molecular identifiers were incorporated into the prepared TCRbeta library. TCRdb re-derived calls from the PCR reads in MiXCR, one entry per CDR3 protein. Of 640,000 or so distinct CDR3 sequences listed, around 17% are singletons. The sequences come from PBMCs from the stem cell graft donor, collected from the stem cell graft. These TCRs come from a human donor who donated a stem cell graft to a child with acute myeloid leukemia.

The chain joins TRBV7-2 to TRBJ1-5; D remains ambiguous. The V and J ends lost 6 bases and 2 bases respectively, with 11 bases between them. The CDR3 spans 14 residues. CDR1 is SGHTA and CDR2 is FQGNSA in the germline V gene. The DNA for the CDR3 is TGTGCCAGCAGAAGGCCCGGGGGCAATCAGCCCCAGCATTTT. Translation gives CASRRPGGNQPQHF.

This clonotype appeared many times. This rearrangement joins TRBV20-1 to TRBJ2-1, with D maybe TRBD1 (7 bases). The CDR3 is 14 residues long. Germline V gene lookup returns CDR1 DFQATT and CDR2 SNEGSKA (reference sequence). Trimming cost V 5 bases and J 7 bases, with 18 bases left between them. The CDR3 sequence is CSADGGPGGNEQFF. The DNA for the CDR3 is TGCAGTGCTGACGGGGGCCCAGGGGGGAATGAGCAGTTCTTC.

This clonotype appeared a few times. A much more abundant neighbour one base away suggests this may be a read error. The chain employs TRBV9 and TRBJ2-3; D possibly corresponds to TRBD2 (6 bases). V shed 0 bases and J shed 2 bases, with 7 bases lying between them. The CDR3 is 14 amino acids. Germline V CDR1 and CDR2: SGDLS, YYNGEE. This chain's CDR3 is CASSVAGDTDTQYF. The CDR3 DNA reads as TGTGCCAGCAGCGTAGCGGGGGACACAGATACGCAGTATTTT.

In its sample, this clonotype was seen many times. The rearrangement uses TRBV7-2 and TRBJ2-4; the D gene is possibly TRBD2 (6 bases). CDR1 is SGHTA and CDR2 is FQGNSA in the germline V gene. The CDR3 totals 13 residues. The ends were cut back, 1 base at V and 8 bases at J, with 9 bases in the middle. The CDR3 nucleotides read TGTGCCAGCAGCTTAGGGAGGGATCACATTCAGTACTTC. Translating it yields CASSLGRDHIQYF.

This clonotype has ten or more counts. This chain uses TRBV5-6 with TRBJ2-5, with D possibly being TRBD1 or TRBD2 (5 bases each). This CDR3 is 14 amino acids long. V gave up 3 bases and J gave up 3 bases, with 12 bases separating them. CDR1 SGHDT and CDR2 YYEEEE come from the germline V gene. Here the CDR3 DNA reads TGTGCCAGCAGCTATACGGGACGGGAAGAGACCCAGTACTTC. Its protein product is CASSYTGREETQYF.

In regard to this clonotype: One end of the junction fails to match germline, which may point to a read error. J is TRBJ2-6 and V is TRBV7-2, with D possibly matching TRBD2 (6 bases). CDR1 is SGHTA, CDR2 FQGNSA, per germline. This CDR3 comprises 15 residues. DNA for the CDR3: TGTGCCAGCAGCTGGAGGAGGGCCGGGGCCAACGTCCTGCCTTTC. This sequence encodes CASSWRRAGANVLPF. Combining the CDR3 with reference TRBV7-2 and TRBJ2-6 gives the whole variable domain GAGVSQSPSNKVTEKGKDVELRCDPISGHTALYWYRQSLGQGLEFLIYFQGNSAPDKSGLPSDRFSAERTGGSVSTLTIQRTQQEDSAVYLCASSWRRAGANVLPFGAGSRLTVL.

CDR3 DNA sequence: TGTGCCAGCAGTCAAGGACAGGGGATTAACTATGGAGGCTACACCTTC. Its protein is CASSQGQGINYGGYTF. The chain uses TRBV28 and TRBJ1-2; 9 bases fit TRBD1. V lost 5 bases and J lost 8; bases outside the gene matches: 15. Germline CDR1 reads MDHEN; CDR2 reads SYDVKM. The length of the CDR3 is 16 residues.

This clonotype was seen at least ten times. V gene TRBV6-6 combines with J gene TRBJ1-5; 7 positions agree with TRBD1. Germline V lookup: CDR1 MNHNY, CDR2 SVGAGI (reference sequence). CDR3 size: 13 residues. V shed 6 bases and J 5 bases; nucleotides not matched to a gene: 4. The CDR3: CASSLQGYQPQHF. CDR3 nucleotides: TGTGCCAGCAGCCTACAGGGGTATCAGCCCCAGCATTTT.

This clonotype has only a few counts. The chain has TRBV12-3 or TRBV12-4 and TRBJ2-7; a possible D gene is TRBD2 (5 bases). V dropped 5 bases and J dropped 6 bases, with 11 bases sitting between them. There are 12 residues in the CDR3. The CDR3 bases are TGTGCCAGCAGTCCCCCGGGGAGCGAGCAGTACTTC. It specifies CASSPPGSEQYF.

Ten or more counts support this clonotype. CDR3 in amino acids: CASSENRGTPQETQYF. CDR3 nucleotide sequence: TGTGCCAGCAGTGAAAATAGGGGGACACCCCAGGAGACCCAGTACTTC. The V gene is TRBV25-1, the J gene TRBJ2-5; perhaps TRBD1 as D (6 bases). Germline CDR1 is MGHDK and CDR2 is SYGVNS. Trimming removed 2 bases at V and 5 bases at J, with 18 bases between. CDR3 size: 16 residues.

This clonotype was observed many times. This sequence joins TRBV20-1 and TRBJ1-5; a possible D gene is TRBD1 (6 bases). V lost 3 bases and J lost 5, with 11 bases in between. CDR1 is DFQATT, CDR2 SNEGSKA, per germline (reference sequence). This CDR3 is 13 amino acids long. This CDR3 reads CSASRDTYQPQHF. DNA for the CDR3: TGCAGTGCTAGCCGGGACACCTATCAGCCCCAGCATTTT.

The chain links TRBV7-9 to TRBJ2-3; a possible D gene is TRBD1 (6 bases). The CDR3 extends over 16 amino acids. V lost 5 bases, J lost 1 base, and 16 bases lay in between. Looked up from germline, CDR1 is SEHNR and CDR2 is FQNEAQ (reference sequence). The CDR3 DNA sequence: TGTGCCAGCAGCACCCAGAGGGGGTGGGGCACAGATACGCAGTATTTT. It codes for CASSTQRGWGTDTQYF.

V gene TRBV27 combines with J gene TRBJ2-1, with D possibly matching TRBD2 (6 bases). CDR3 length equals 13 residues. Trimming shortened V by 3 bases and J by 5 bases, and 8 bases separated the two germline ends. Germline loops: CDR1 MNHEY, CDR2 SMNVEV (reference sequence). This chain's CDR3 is CASSFTSNNEQFF. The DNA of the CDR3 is TGTGCCAGCAGTTTCACTAGCAACAATGAGCAGTTCTTC.

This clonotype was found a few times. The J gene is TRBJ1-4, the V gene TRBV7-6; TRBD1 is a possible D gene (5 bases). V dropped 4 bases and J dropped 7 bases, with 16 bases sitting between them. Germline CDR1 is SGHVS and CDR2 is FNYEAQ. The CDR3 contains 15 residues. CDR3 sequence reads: CASSSLGGMGEKLFF. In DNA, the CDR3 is TGTGCCAGCAGCTCCCTGGGGGGTATGGGTGAAAAACTGTTTTTT.

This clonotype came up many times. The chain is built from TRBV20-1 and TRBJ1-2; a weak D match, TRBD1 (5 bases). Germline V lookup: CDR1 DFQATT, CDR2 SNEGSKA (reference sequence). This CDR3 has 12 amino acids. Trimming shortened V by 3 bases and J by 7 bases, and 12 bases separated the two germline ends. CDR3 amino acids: CSARARGGGYTF. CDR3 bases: TGCAGTGCTAGGGCTAGGGGCGGTGGCTACACCTTC.

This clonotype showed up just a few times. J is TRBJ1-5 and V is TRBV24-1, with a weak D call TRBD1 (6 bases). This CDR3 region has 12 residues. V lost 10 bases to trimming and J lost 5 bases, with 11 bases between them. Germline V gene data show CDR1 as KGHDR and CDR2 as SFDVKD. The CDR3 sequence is CATGTFHQPQHF. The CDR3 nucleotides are TGTGCCACAGGGACATTCCATCAGCCCCAGCATTTT.

CDR3 in amino acids: CASSFPTGGNYGYTF. The CDR3 DNA reads as TGTGCCAGCAGCTTCCCGACAGGGGGAAACTATGGCTACACCTTC. The V and J genes are TRBV7-2 and TRBJ1-2; 9 nucleotides match TRBD1. The CDR3 runs to 15 residues. Germline-derived CDR1 and CDR2 are SGHTA and FQGNSA. Trimming removed 3 bases from V and 2 bases from J; junction bases left unmatched: 4.

The CDR3: CASSDYSTGVSYNEQFF. CDR3 in DNA: TGTGCCAGCAGTGACTACTCGACAGGGGTGTCCTACAATGAGCAGTTCTTC. The chain employs TRBV6-1 and TRBJ2-1; 8 positions agree with TRBD1. Germline trimming cut 3 bases from V and 1 base from J; bases unmatched to any gene: 8. The germline gives CDR1 MNHNS, CDR2 SASEGT. The length of the CDR3 is 17 residues.

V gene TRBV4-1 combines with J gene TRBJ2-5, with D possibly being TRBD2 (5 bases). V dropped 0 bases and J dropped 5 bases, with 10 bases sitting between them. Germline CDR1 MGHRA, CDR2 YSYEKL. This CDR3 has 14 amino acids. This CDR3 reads CASSQDWTGETQYF. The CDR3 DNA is TGCGCCAGCAGCCAAGATTGGACTGGTGAGACCCAGTACTTC.

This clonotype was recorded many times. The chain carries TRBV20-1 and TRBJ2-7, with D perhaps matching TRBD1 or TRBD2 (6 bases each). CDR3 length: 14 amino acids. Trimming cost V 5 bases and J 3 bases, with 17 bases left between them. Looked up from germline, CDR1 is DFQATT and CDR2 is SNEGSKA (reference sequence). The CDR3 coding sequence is TGCAGTGCTGGAGGGCCGACAGGTCTCTACGAGCAGTACGTC. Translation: CSAGGPTGLYEQYV.

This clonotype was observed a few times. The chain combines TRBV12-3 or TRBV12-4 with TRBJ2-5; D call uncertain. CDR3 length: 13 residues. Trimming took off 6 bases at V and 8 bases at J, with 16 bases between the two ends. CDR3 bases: TGTGCCAGCAGCCTTACGGGCTTCCAAACCCAGTACTTC. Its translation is CASSLTGFQTQYF.

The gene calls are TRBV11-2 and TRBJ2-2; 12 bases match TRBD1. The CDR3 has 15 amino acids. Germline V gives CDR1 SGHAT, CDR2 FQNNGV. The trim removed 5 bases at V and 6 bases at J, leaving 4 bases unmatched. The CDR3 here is CASSTGTGGPGELFF. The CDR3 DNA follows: TGTGCCAGCAGCACCGGGACAGGGGGCCCCGGGGAGCTGTTTTTT.

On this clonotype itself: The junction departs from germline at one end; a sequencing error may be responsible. CDR3 region: CCARGPPPGLAGLGDEQFF. DNA of the CDR3: TGCTGTGCCAGAGGCCCCCCTCCGGGACTAGCGGGCCTAGGGGATGAGCAGTTCTTC. V usage is TRBV20-1 and J usage is TRBJ2-1, with 12 bases that match TRBD2. The CDR3 has 19 residues. Germline CDR1 is DFQATT and CDR2 is SNEGSKA (reference sequence).

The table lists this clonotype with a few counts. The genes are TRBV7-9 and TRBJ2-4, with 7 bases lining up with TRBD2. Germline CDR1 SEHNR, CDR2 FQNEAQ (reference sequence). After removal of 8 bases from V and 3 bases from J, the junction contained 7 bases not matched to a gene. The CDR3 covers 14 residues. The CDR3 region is CASGREVGKNIQYF. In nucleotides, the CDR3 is TGTGCCAGCGGGAGGGAAGTGGGCAAAAACATTCAGTACTTC.

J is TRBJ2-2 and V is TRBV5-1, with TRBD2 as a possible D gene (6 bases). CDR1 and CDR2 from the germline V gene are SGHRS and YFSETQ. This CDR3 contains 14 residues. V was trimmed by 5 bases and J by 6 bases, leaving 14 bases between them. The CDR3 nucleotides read TGCGCCAGCAGGTCGGGACTGAGGCCCGGGGAGCTGTTTTTT. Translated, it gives CASRSGLRPGELFF.

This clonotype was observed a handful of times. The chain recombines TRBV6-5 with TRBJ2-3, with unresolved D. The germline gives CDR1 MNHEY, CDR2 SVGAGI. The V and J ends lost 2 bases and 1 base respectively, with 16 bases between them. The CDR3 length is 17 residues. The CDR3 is CASSYPNQELGTDTQYF. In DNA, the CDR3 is TGTGCCAGCAGTTACCCGAACCAGGAATTAGGCACAGATACGCAGTATTTT.

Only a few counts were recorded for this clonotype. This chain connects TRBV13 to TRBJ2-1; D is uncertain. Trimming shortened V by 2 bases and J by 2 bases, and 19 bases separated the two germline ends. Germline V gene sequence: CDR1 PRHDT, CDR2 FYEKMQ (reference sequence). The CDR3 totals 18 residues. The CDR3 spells CASSLSGGHRPTYNEQFF. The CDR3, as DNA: TGTGCCAGCAGCTTATCTGGCGGCCACCGCCCAACCTACAATGAGCAGTTCTTC.